This entry describes one T cell receptor (beta chain). This clone's antigen is unknown. No base qualities exist here, and no much larger clone lies one base off it. The library was generated by 5' RACE. The data were produced on an Illumina HiSeq 2500. A second about 7 to 12 cycle PCR used a sample-barcoded 5' primer and a J-beta primer mix. Each TCR beta cDNA molecule received a unique molecular identifier from a template-switch 5' adaptor carrying 12 random nucleotides. At least 3 million CDR3-containing paired-end reads were obtained from each sample. All of the RNA was converted into first-strand cDNA using the Mint cDNA synthesis kit, with a TRBC-specific oligonucleotide serving as the primer. After uracil-DNA glycosylase treatment, a first 18-cycle PCR used universal primers M1SS and BC2_uni_R on all cDNA. In the authors' own workflow: For normalization, 1 million high-quality reads, each with a distinct molecular identifier, were randomly selected from each sample. Instead of being binned into consensus sequences, reads that shared molecular identifiers were thrown out. CDR3 identification, clonotype clustering and error correction used MiTCR with a Q25 quality threshold and the strictest error-elimination algorithm. A nonparametric unseen species model using Euler transformation provided a lower-bound estimate of total TCR beta diversity. TCRdb's own reprocessing of the public reads used fastp at Q25 and MiXCR and kept productive beta chains. Rows are combined by CDR3 protein, so each entry shows the most common genes and DNA. The V and J calls here are based on TCRdb, not the publication. The sample data list about a million distinct CDR3 sequences, and around 49% of these were observed just once. Of the sample, roughly 12% falls within the top ten clones.

The roughly 37 donors, aged about 6 to 95 years, were systemically healthy Caucasian individuals from Russia. Each donor gave 8.5 to 10 milliliters of peripheral blood, collected into EDTA-treated Vacutainer tubes. PBMCs were isolated by Ficoll-Paque density-gradient centrifugation, with at least 7 million obtained per sample. Trizol reagent was used to extract total RNA from PBMCs, with at least 6 micrograms per sample. For every donor, flow cytometry on a PBMC aliquot measured the percentage of naive CD45RAhigh/CD27high T cells. The data are from a study of blood T cells in healthy people across ages (dated by TCRdb to the mid-2010s). General notes on the study: In model experiments, roughly one uniquely barcoded TCR beta cDNA molecule per two T cells was captured by template switching. The study measured age-related changes in TCR beta repertoire diversity using deep sequencing normalized with unique cDNA molecular identifiers. Four age groups were formed from the donors: young (average approximately 15 years), middle-aged (just under 40), aged (roughly 56) and long-lived (around 80). To avoid experimental bias, donors of different ages were distributed randomly across sequencing lanes. The study analyzed two additional independent replicas of 1 million unique cDNA reads from the same blood draw for two donors, one aged 18 to 29 and one aged 80 or older. General findings and caveats noted by the study authors: As age increased, observed TCR beta diversity per million T cells dropped in a roughly linear way, and a significant reduction was already evident by age around 41. Compared with the aged group, the long-lived group had more naive CD4+ T cells, fewer expanded clones and increased TCR diversity, suggesting age selection. Because profiling used bulk unsorted PBMCs, naive and antigen-experienced compartments could not be compared conclusively. Donor CMV infection status was unknown, potentially confounding age-related changes in expanded clonotypes. Total diversity estimates from one million sequenced T cells were considered lower bounds and underestimates. The percentage of naive T cells measured by flow cytometry correlated strongly with observed TCR beta diversity.

Specimen: blood. The clonotype comes from a man younger than 40 in good health.

The nucleotide sequence is TGTGCCAGCAGCCAAGGCCGGGTTTCTAAAAGCTCTGGGGCCAACGTCCTGACTTTC. Protein translation: CASSQGRVSKSSGANVLTF. The chain is made from TRBV4-2 and TRBJ2-6, with no confidently assigned D gene. The germline V gene supplies CDR1 LGHNA and CDR2 YNFKEQ. V and J lose 1 base and 0 bases, and a span of 16 bases separates them. The CDR3 spans 19 residues, from the cysteine through the phenylalanine. CDR3 DNA only is kept here, 57 bases in frame from base 1.